A single sample is the source of the 16 T cell receptor beta chains below, sequenced in a study of blood T cell repertoires in COVID-19. Clones were read by immunoSEQ multiplex PCR, and TCRdb kept only the in-frame ones, dropping some. The repertoire consists of around 150,000 clones, with about nine tenths occurring once and the leading ten covering approximately 4.9%. Sequencing input: peripheral blood. These receptors were collected from a man in his thirties or forties with COVID-19, enrolled during active disease.

The rearrangement joins TRBV18 to TRBJ2-7; 9 nucleotides align to TRBD2. The CDR3 has 17 amino acids. J was trimmed by 1 base and V by 3 bases; bases with no gene match: 10. Germline loops: CDR1 KGHSH, CDR2 LQKENI. The CDR3: CASSPFVTSGQSYEQYF. The CDR3 nucleotides are TGTGCCAGCTCACCGTTTGTGACTAGCGGTCAGTCCTACGAGCAGTACTTC.

This clone has just a few counts. This rearrangement joins TRBV30 to TRBJ2-7; 9 bases align to TRBD1. This CDR3 spans 13 amino acids. Germline CDR1 is GTSNPN and CDR2 is SVGIG (reference sequence). V lost 5 bases, J lost 3 bases, and 5 bases stayed unmatched. CDR3 sequence: CAWSGTGFYEQYF. The CDR3 nucleotides read TGTGCCTGGTCCGGGACAGGGTTCTACGAGCAGTACTTC. Using reference TRBV30 and TRBJ2-7 for the parts outside the CDR3, the full variable domain is SQTIHQWPATLVQPVGSPLSLECTVEGTSNPNLYWYRQAAGRGLQLLFYSVGIGQISSEVPQNLSASRPQDRQFILSSKKLLLSDSGFYLCAWSGTGFYEQYFGPGTRLTVT.

This chain uses TRBV20-1 with TRBJ1-3; TRBD1 might be the D (5 bases). There are 13 residues in the CDR3. V lost 5 bases, J lost 4 bases, and 12 bases lay in between. From germline, CDR1 is DFQATT and CDR2 SNEGSKA (reference sequence). The CDR3 reads CSAGEGSGNTIYF. CDR3 nucleotides: TGCAGTGCTGGTGAGGGGAGCGGAAACACCATATATTTT.

The chain has TRBV9 and TRBJ2-1, with 14 bases lining up with TRBD2. V was pared by 4 bases and J by 6 bases, with 6 bases of the junction left unmatched. CDR1 and CDR2 from the germline V gene are SGDLS and YYNGEE. The CDR3 totals 16 residues. CDR3 coding DNA: TGTGCCAGCAGCTTCTTGGGACTAGCGGGAGTCAATGAGCAGTTCTTC. It specifies CASSFLGLAGVNEQFF.

The chain has TRBV6-5 and TRBJ2-1; TRBD2 agrees at 11 bases. The V and J ends lost 5 bases and 4 bases, in that order; junction bases with no gene match: 4. From germline, CDR1 is MNHEY and CDR2 SVGAGI. CDR3 length: 15 residues. The CDR3 loop reads CASSPGLAVYNEQFF. The CDR3 DNA is TGTGCCAGCAGTCCGGGACTAGCGGTATACAATGAGCAGTTCTTC.

V is TRBV18 and J is TRBJ1-4; no definite D call. This CDR3 is built from 16 residues. Germline CDR1 is KGHSH and CDR2 is LQKENI. V dropped 2 bases and J dropped 0 bases, with 10 bases sitting between them. CDR3 residues: CASSPFAGATNEKLFF. Written as DNA, the CDR3 is TGTGCCAGCTCACCATTCGCAGGCGCAACTAATGAAAAACTGTTTTTT.

J is TRBJ2-1 and V is TRBV6-2 or TRBV6-3, with 10 positions matching TRBD2. The ends lost 4 bases at V and 3 bases at J; junction bases unmatched: 3. The CDR3 totals 15 residues. Germline CDR1 and CDR2: MNHEY and SVGEGT. CDR3 sequence: CASSLAGGNYNEQFF. The CDR3 coding sequence is TGTGCCAGCAGTTTAGCGGGGGGAAACTACAATGAGCAGTTCTTC.

V gene TRBV5-5 combines with J gene TRBJ1-5; no clear D gene. V shed 4 bases and J shed 0 bases, with 14 bases lying between them. The CDR3 contains 16 residues. Germline-derived CDR1 and CDR2 are SGHKS and YYEKEE (reference sequence). DNA for the CDR3: TGTGCCAGCAGCACATCCGTCGTCCATAGCAATCAGCCCCAGCATTTT. Translated: CASSTSVVHSNQPQHF.

J is TRBJ2-1 and V is TRBV4-1; 11 bases are shared with TRBD1. The CDR3 spans 16 residues. V trimming: 3 bases; J trimming: 10 bases; junction bases outside the gene matches: 11. The germline V gene has CDR1 MGHRA and CDR2 YSYEKL. The CDR3 DNA follows: TGCGCCAGCAGCCAGGCCCCGGGACAGGGGGTCAGCGAGCAGTTCTTC. As protein: CASSQAPGQGVSEQFF.

The chain is built from TRBV5-6 and TRBJ1-2; D is uncertain. Germline CDR1 reads SGHDT; CDR2 reads YYEEEE. This CDR3 contains 15 residues. V lost 0 bases to trimming and J lost 1 base, with 10 bases between them. The CDR3 spells CASSLAVEVNYGYTF. CDR3 coding DNA: TGTGCCAGCAGCTTGGCCGTGGAGGTTAACTATGGCTACACCTTC. Using reference TRBV5-6 and TRBJ1-2 for the parts outside the CDR3, the full variable domain is DAGVTQSPTHLIKTRGQQVTLRCSPKSGHDTVSWYQQALGQGPQFIFQYYEEEERQRGNFPDRFSGHQFPNYSSELNVNALLLGDSALYLCASSLAVEVNYGYTFGSGTRLTVV.

The V call is TRBV2, the J call TRBJ1-5; the D is unclear. Trimming removed 1 base from V and 3 bases from J, with 7 bases in between. The germline CDR1 and CDR2 sequences are SNHLY and FYNNEI. This CDR3 has 14 residues. The CDR3 region has the DNA TGTGCCAGCAGTGAAGTACAAACCAATCAGCCCCAGCATTTT. Amino acid sequence: CASSEVQTNQPQHF.

V is TRBV18 and J is TRBJ1-2; D is possibly TRBD1 (5 bases). This CDR3 is 17 amino acids long. From germline, CDR1 is KGHSH and CDR2 LQKENI. The V gene lost 6 bases and the J gene lost 8 bases, with 28 bases spanning the gap. The CDR3 loop reads CASSPNPLGQGSGGYTF. The CDR3 DNA reads as TGTGCCAGCTCGCCCAACCCCCTGGGCCAGGGCTCTGGAGGCTACACCTTC.

J is TRBJ1-5 and V is TRBV28; 7 bases map to TRBD1. The V gene end was trimmed by 4 bases and the J gene end by 5 bases; junction bases not matched to a gene: 11. Germline-derived CDR1 and CDR2 are MDHEN and SYDVKM. The CDR3 loop spans 16 amino acids. The CDR3 DNA reads as TGTGCCAGCAGTTGGGGAAGGAGGGGGCGTTATCAGCCCCAGCATTTT. This sequence encodes CASSWGRRGRYQPQHF.

The J gene is TRBJ2-7, the V gene TRBV6-6; TRBD1 agrees at 8 bases. The CDR3 has 15 residues. The germline gives CDR1 MNHNY, CDR2 SVGAGI (reference sequence). The V segment lost 4 bases and the J segment 6 bases; nucleotides outside the gene matches: 11. The CDR3 spells CASSSRTGFILEQYF. CDR3 in DNA: TGTGCCAGCAGTTCTCGGACAGGGTTTATACTCGAGCAGTACTTC.

The chain employs TRBV28 and TRBJ2-7, with 9 bases aligning to TRBD2. The germline V gene has CDR1 MDHEN and CDR2 SYDVKM. The CDR3 extends over 14 amino acids. After removal of 1 base from V and 5 bases from J, the junction contained 3 bases not matched to a gene. The CDR3 reads CASSLLGGRDEQYF. The CDR3 region has the DNA TGTGCCAGCAGTTTATTGGGCGGGAGGGACGAGCAGTACTTC.

The CDR3 DNA reads as TGTGCCAGCAGCTTATCATCTACGAACTACGAGCAGTACTTC. It translates to CASSLSSTNYEQYF. V gene TRBV7-8 combines with J gene TRBJ2-7; D gene ambiguous. CDR3 length equals 14 residues. Germline lookup yields CDR1 SGHVS and CDR2 FQNEAQ. V gave up 2 bases and J gave up 3 bases, with 11 bases separating them.